This TCR beta chain was found in a study of T cell repertoires in cytomegalovirus infection. The study, taken as a whole, reports: HLA-C-restricted TCR beta clonotypes specific for CMV led the ex vivo response.

Points on this clonotype: The antigen is unknown.

TCRdb re-derived calls from the reads in MiXCR, one entry per CDR3 protein. The sample has more than 650,000 distinct CDR3 sequences, less than 40% seen once; the top ten hold roughly 2.9%. Trimming shortened V by 5 bases and J by 4 bases, and 20 bases separated the two germline ends. This CDR3 has 16 residues. Germline values: CDR1 SGHTA, CDR2 FQGNSA. This receptor was taken from a human donor in good health (CMV status not recorded). Some clones in this sample may be carry-over from other donors' samples. Sequenced material: PBMCs. The chain uses TRBV7-2 and TRBJ1-1; no clear D. The CDR3 protein is CASSRRGMQLGTEAFF. The CDR3 DNA is TGTGCCAGCAGCCGGCGGGGTATGCAGTTGGGCACTGAAGCTTTCTTT.